These 25 T cell receptor beta chains originate from one sample sequenced in a study of cytomegalovirus exposure and HLA in healthy donors. Primers for the PCR totalled 60 Vbeta and 13 Jbeta. Method: immunoSEQ multiplex PCR; TCRdb's copy keeps in-frame clones and lacks some. Of about 140,000 clones in the sample, over 70% were seen once. The sequencing sample was made of PBMCs. The receptors originated from a woman in her thirties or forties in good health and CMV-seronegative.

The chain has TRBV12-5 and TRBJ2-2, with 8 bases identical to TRBD2. In germline, CDR1 is LGHNT, CDR2 FRNRAP. CDR3 length equals 16 residues. The V gene end was trimmed by 0 bases and the J gene end by 2 bases; junction bases not matched to a gene: 2. The CDR3 nucleotides read TGTGCTAGTGGTTTGGTGGCGGGGGGAAACACCGGGGAGCTGTTTTTT. Translating gives CASGLVAGGNTGELFF.

With regard to this clone: One end of the junction varies from germline; a read error may be responsible. This chain joins TRBV5-6 and TRBJ2-6, with a possible D match to TRBD1 (5 bases). Germline values: CDR1 SGHDT, CDR2 YYEEEE. The CDR3 contains 16 residues. The CDR3 protein is CASSLVIASGANGLTF. The CDR3 DNA reads TGTGCCAGCAGCTTGGTTATAGCCTCTGGGGCCAACGGCCTGACTTTC.

The CDR3 DNA reads as TGTGCCTGGAGTGCAACAACAACTAATGAAAAACTGTTTTTT. It specifies CAWSATTTNEKLFF. The chain employs TRBV30 and TRBJ1-4; D unresolved. The CDR3 spans 14 residues. Germline loops: CDR1 GTSNPN, CDR2 SVGIG (reference sequence). The V end was cut by 1 base, the J end by 0 bases, with 6 bases between.

V and J are TRBV28 and TRBJ2-1; no clear D. From germline, CDR1 is MDHEN and CDR2 SYDVKM. Trimming left V 3 bases short and J 6 bases short, with 12 bases between. This CDR3 comprises 14 residues. DNA of the CDR3: TGTGCCAGCAGTTTTCGGTTGGTCGTCAATGAGCAGTTCTTC. It translates to CASSFRLVVNEQFF.

The chain is built from TRBV7-2 and TRBJ2-5; 11 nucleotides line up with TRBD2. Unmatched junction bases numbered 9, after V lost 5 bases and J lost 7 bases. This CDR3 has 15 residues. Germline assignment: CDR1 SGHTA and CDR2 FQGNSA. The CDR3 DNA follows: TGTGCCAGCAGCCTTACTAGCGGGGGTTTGGGGACCCAGTACTTC. Translated, it gives CASSLTSGGLGTQYF.

The chain has TRBV15 and TRBJ1-5; 7 nucleotides agree with TRBD1. Germline V CDR1 and CDR2: LNHNV, YYDKDF (reference sequence). Trimming took 0 bases from V and 4 from J; bases not matched to a gene: 12. The CDR3 has 18 residues. The CDR3 region is CATSRDWRGQGVNQPQHF. The CDR3 DNA follows: TGTGCCACCAGCAGAGATTGGCGAGGGCAGGGGGTAAATCAGCCCCAGCATTTT.

V usage is TRBV28 and J usage is TRBJ2-3, with a possible D match to TRBD2 (6 bases). The CDR3 covers 11 residues. Between the trimmed V and J ends, which lost 5 bases and 8 bases, there was a span of 8 bases. Germline V gene lookup returns CDR1 MDHEN and CDR2 SYDVKM. The DNA of the CDR3 is TGTGCCAGCAGTAAGGAGGGTACGCAGTATTTT. This encodes CASSKEGTQYF.

V usage is TRBV4-1 and J usage is TRBJ2-7; TRBD1 is a possible D gene (6 bases). V was trimmed by 4 bases and J by 0 bases, leaving 16 bases between them. From germline, CDR1 is MGHRA and CDR2 YSYEKL. The CDR3 loop spans 16 amino acids. The CDR3 nucleotides are TGCGCCAGCAGCCGCTCCTATGGACAGAACTCCTACGAGCAGTACTTC. Residues: CASSRSYGQNSYEQYF.

The J gene is TRBJ1-5, the V gene TRBV15; D unresolved. The CDR3 extends over 20 amino acids. Trimming removed 0 bases from V and 9 bases from J, with 30 bases in between. The V gene's germline CDR1 is LNHNV and CDR2 YYDKDF (reference sequence). In nucleotides, the CDR3 is TGTGCCACCAGCAGAGATTATGATGGGCCAGGTTATAATCATCGTTGGCCCCAGCATTTT. As protein: CATSRDYDGPGYNHRWPQHF.

V and J are TRBV7-2 and TRBJ2-5; D unresolved. The J call may be in error: the DNA end matches TRBJ2-7 better. This CDR3 contains 11 residues. Germline loops: CDR1 SGHTA, CDR2 FQGNSA. This CDR3 reads CASSPSYEQYF. CDR3 coding DNA: TGTGCCAGCAGCCCTAGCTACGAGCAGTACTTC.

The chain carries TRBV29-1 and TRBJ1-2, with D tentatively TRBD1 (5 bases). CDR3 length equals 12 residues. V was trimmed by 1 base and J by 8 bases, leaving 11 bases between them. Germline V gene sequence: CDR1 SQVTM, CDR2 ANQGSEA. The CDR3 DNA reads as TGCAGCGTTGAAGGGAGGGGCAACGGCTACACCTTC. Protein: CSVEGRGNGYTF.

This clone turned up a few times. V is TRBV7-6 and J is TRBJ1-3; D is perhaps TRBD1 (5 bases). Trimming took 5 bases from V and 0 from J, leaving 11 bases between them. This CDR3 has 15 residues. The germline V gene encodes CDR1 SGHVS and CDR2 FNYEAQ. CDR3 DNA: TGTGCCAGCAGCGCGACAGTTGACTCTGGAAACACCATATATTTT. Translated, it gives CASSATVDSGNTIYF.

The V call is TRBV30, the J call TRBJ2-2; D is ambiguous. V dropped 4 bases and J dropped 0 bases, with 9 bases sitting between them. Germline V CDR1 and CDR2: GTSNPN, SVGIG (reference sequence). The CDR3 covers 14 residues. The CDR3 sequence: CAWTVGTNTGELFF. The CDR3 DNA reads TGTGCCTGGACCGTTGGCACGAACACCGGGGAGCTGTTTTTT.

This chain links TRBV30 with TRBJ2-2; D ambiguous. V was shortened by 5 bases and J by 0 bases, with 10 bases between the two germline ends. Germline loops: CDR1 GTSNPN, CDR2 SVGIG (reference sequence). This CDR3 spans 14 amino acids. The CDR3 DNA reads as TGTGCCTGGGCCCGACTCGCGAACACCGGGGAGCTGTTTTTT. It yields the protein CAWARLANTGELFF.

The V gene is TRBV9, the J gene TRBJ1-1; no reliable D call. CDR3 length equals 15 residues. Germline V CDR1 and CDR2: SGDLS, YYNGEE. V lost 0 bases and J 2 bases, leaving 11 bases between the germline ends. The CDR3 spells CASSVDGLGNTEAFF. CDR3 nucleotide sequence: TGTGCCAGCAGCGTAGATGGACTGGGTAACACTGAAGCTTTCTTT.

J is TRBJ2-7 and V is TRBV10-1; a weak D match, TRBD2 (5 bases). The CDR3 is 16 residues long. Germline V gene data show CDR1 as WNHNN and CDR2 as SYGVQD (reference sequence). V lost 2 bases, J lost 0 bases, and 14 bases lay in between. As DNA, the CDR3 is TGCGCCAGCAGTGAGACCGCTAGCTCGGGCTCCTACGAGCAGTACTTC. It encodes CASSETASSGSYEQYF.

The chain has TRBV6-1 and TRBJ2-3, with 7 bases lining up with TRBD1. With 5 bases clipped from V and 4 bases from J, the junction kept 3 bases outside the gene matches. Germline values: CDR1 MNHNS, CDR2 SASEGT. This CDR3 region has 13 residues. CDR3 coding DNA: TGTGCCAGCAGTTCTACAGGGGCAGATACGCAGTATTTT. Encoded protein: CASSSTGADTQYF.

The chain carries TRBV27 and TRBJ1-1; D is unresolved. The CDR3 totals 16 residues. Germline assignment: CDR1 MNHEY and CDR2 SMNVEV (reference sequence). V was trimmed by 1 base and J by 5 bases, leaving 17 bases between them. The CDR3 region has the DNA TGTGCCAGCAGTTTATGGAGGGTGGGTAGAAAGACTGAAGCTTTCTTT. As protein: CASSLWRVGRKTEAFF.

The gene calls are TRBV19 and TRBJ2-7, with TRBD1 identical over 11 bases. The CDR3 is 16 residues long. The germline CDR1 and CDR2 sequences are LNHDA and SQIVND (reference sequence). The trim removed 1 base at V and 5 bases at J, leaving 7 bases unmatched. The CDR3 reads CASSIAGQGAWDEQYF. The CDR3 DNA sequence: TGTGCCAGTAGTATAGCCGGACAGGGGGCCTGGGACGAGCAGTACTTC.

There are a few counts of this clone. The J gene is TRBJ1-1, the V gene TRBV6-4, with D perhaps TRBD1 (5 bases). V was shortened by 0 bases and J by 5 bases, with 7 bases between the two germline ends. The CDR3 runs 13 residues. CDR1 is MRHNA and CDR2 is SNTAGT in the germline V gene. In nucleotides, the CDR3 is TGTGCCAGCAGTGACTCGGGGGGTACTGAAGCTTTCTTT. It yields the protein CASSDSGGTEAFF.

A single count supports this clone. CDR3 residues: CASSGGDRAYEQYF. The CDR3 region has the DNA TGTGCCAGCAGTGGAGGGGACCGAGCCTACGAGCAGTACTTC. The V and J genes are TRBV6-6 and TRBJ2-7, with a tentative D call TRBD2 (6 bases). The CDR3 is 14 residues long. CDR1 is MNHNY and CDR2 is SVGAGI in the germline V gene (reference sequence). Trimming removed 5 bases at V and 2 bases at J, with 13 bases between.

V and J are TRBV4-3 and TRBJ2-7; 10 bases map to TRBD1. V lost 1 base, J lost 6 bases, and 6 bases stayed unmatched. The CDR3 is 15 residues long. Germline V lookup: CDR1 LGHNA, CDR2 YSLEER. The CDR3 nucleotides read TGCGCCAGCAGCCAAGCCGGGACAGGGGCGGGCGAGCAGTACTTC. Its protein product is CASSQAGTGAGEQYF.

This clone was recorded a few times. The chain links TRBV4-3 to TRBJ1-6; D is uncertain. This CDR3 is built from 16 residues. CDR1 LGHNA and CDR2 YSLEER come from the germline V gene. Trimming cost V 4 bases and J 5 bases, with 15 bases left between them. The CDR3 region has the DNA TGCGCCAGCAGCCCTAGGTGGAGGGAAGATAATTCACCCCTCCACTTT. It yields the protein CASSPRWREDNSPLHF.

The CDR3 nucleotides read TGTGCCAGCTCCCCGGGGGAGGGCTATGGCTACACCTTC. Translated, it gives CASSPGEGYGYTF. This chain uses TRBV18 with TRBJ1-2; D is perhaps TRBD1 (5 bases). CDR1 is KGHSH and CDR2 is LQKENI in the germline V gene. The CDR3 extends over 13 amino acids. The V end lost 6 bases, the J end lost 4 bases, and 12 bases lay between the germline ends.

The genes are TRBV28 and TRBJ1-2; 7 bases are a match to TRBD1. J lost 4 bases, V lost 4 bases, and 0 bases had no gene match. CDR3 size: 12 residues. The germline CDR1 and CDR2 sequences are MDHEN and SYDVKM. CDR3 nucleotide sequence: TGTGCCAGCAGTTCAGGGGGCTATGGCTACACCTTC. Amino acid sequence: CASSSGGYGYTF.